Each of the 8 T cell receptor beta chains below was sequenced from the same sample in a study of CD8+ T cells in alopecia areata. Regarding treatment: oral pan-JAK inhibitor, 5-10 mg twice daily. After isolation, RNA underwent reverse transcription to generate cDNA as the sequencing template. The data were produced by immunoSEQ multiplex PCR, yet TCRdb's version contains in-frame clones alone and is incomplete. The sample has about 250,000 clones; over 45% are singletons. The sequenced sample was CD4+ T cells sorted from blood, obtained around week 52, from a patient treated with tofacitinib. These receptors were taken from a human donor with alopecia areata.

The chain joins TRBV30 to TRBJ2-7; 7 bases agree with TRBD1. The germline gives CDR1 GTSNPN, CDR2 SVGIG (reference sequence). The CDR3 extends over 15 amino acids. V was pared by 2 bases and J by 2 bases, with 9 bases of the junction left unmatched. The CDR3: CAWSIPTGLTYEQYF. CDR3 DNA: TGTGCCTGGAGTATTCCGACAGGGCTTACCTACGAGCAGTACTTC.

This clone was found a few times. This sequence joins TRBV7-8 and TRBJ1-5, with no clear D. The CDR3 spans 14 residues. V lost 1 base, J lost 3 bases, and 7 bases lay in between. Germline CDR1 is SGHVS and CDR2 is FQNEAQ. The CDR3 region has the DNA TGTGCCAGCAGCTTAGTAGGAGCCAATCAGCCCCAGCATTTT. Encoded protein: CASSLVGANQPQHF.

The chain employs TRBV29-1 and TRBJ2-5; 7 nucleotides agree with TRBD1. Trimming cost V 6 bases and J 5 bases; bases outside gene matches: 6. The CDR3 is made up of 12 amino acids. Per the germline V gene, CDR1 is SQVTM and CDR2 is ANQGSEA. The CDR3 here is CSVTGRGETQYF. For the CDR3, the DNA is TGCAGCGTGACAGGGAGAGGGGAGACCCAGTACTTC.

The chain uses TRBV4-2 and TRBJ1-2; D is possibly TRBD1 (5 bases). Trimming cost V 0 bases and J 4 bases, with 12 bases left between them. The germline CDR1 and CDR2 sequences are LGHNA and YNFKEQ. The CDR3 sequence is 15 residues long. CDR3 coding DNA: TGTGCCAGCAGCCAAGATCGCCAGGGCGGCTATGGCTACACCTTC. Translation: CASSQDRQGGYGYTF.

The rearrangement uses TRBV29-1 and TRBJ1-2, with a tentative D call TRBD1 (6 bases). The CDR3 is made up of 13 amino acids. With 7 bases removed from V and 5 bases from J, the gap between germline ends came to 17 bases. Germline V gene sequence: CDR1 SQVTM, CDR2 ANQGSEA. CDR3 bases: TGCAGCGCTCCTGACAGGAATGCTTATGGCTACACCTTC. Protein sequence: CSAPDRNAYGYTF.

The chain recombines TRBV27 with TRBJ1-5; D is unresolved. Germline V gene lookup returns CDR1 MNHEY and CDR2 SMNVEV (reference sequence). This CDR3 is 14 amino acids long. The V end was cut by 4 bases, the J end by 6 bases, with 13 bases between. The DNA for the CDR3 is TGTGCCAGCAGTTCCACCTCTTACTTTCAGCCCCAGCATTTT. Its protein product is CASSSTSYFQPQHF.

This sequence joins TRBV25-1 and TRBJ2-5; 10 bases align to TRBD1. The CDR3 length is 15 residues. CDR1 and CDR2 (germline): MGHDK, SYGVNS. V lost 5 bases, J lost 2 bases, and 5 bases stayed unmatched. The CDR3 DNA reads as TGTGCCAGCAGTCGAAGGACAGGGGGACAAGAGACCCAGTACTTC. Translated: CASSRRTGGQETQYF. The whole variable domain, remainder taken from reference TRBV25-1 and TRBJ2-5, is EADIYQTPRYLVIGTGKKITLECSQTMGHDKMYWYQQDPGMELHLIHYSYGVNSTEKGDLSSESTVSRIRTEHFPLTLESARPSHTSQYLCASSRRTGGQETQYFGPGTRLLVL.

The V and J genes are TRBV7-6 and TRBJ1-6, with 9 bases identical to TRBD1. In germline, CDR1 is SGHVS, CDR2 FNYEAQ. The junction had 7 bases not matched to a gene; V was cut back by 2 bases and J by 5 bases. The CDR3 is 17 residues long. CDR3 coding DNA: TGTGCCAGCAGCTTATCTGCGACAGGGGGTGATAATTCACCCCTCCACTTT. Translated: CASSLSATGGDNSPLHF.